This TCR beta chain was captured by sequencing in a study of identical twins. CDR1 MDHEN and CDR2 SYDVKM come from the germline V gene. Trimming took 5 bases from V and 2 from J; bases not matched to a gene: 8. The CDR3 runs to 16 residues. In TCRdb, the 5' RACE reads were re-called with MiXCR into one record per CDR3 protein. The data show approximately 590,000 distinct CDR3 sequences, 7.5% to 10% seen once. These data also featured in a second study, about yellow fever vaccine responses in identical twins.

The source of this sequence is a woman younger than 35 in good health. Sequencing was performed on PBMCs. The rearrangement joins TRBV28 to TRBJ2-5; 10 nucleotides line up with TRBD2. CDR3 bases: TGTGCCAGCAGTAAACACAGCGGGGGGGAACAAGAGACCCAGTACTTC. Encoded protein: CASSKHSGGEQETQYF.